These 28 T cell receptor beta chains were sequenced from one sample in a study of neoadjuvant nivolumab and ipilimumab in lung cancer. Profiling relied on immunoSEQ multiplex PCR, and the TCRdb table lists in-frame clones only, not all of them. The sample has about 13,000 clones, 90% to 97% seen once. This sample comprised peripheral blood, obtained after neoadjuvant nivolumab, alone or with ipilimumab, at or shortly before surgery. These receptors originate from an adult with non-small cell lung cancer.

The V gene is TRBV7-9, the J gene TRBJ2-1, with D perhaps TRBD1 (6 bases). Germline V lookup: CDR1 SEHNR, CDR2 FQNEAQ (reference sequence). Trimming left V 8 bases short and J 3 bases short, with 14 bases between. This CDR3 comprises 14 residues. Here the CDR3 DNA reads TGTGCCAGCGATAACCGGGACAACTACAATGAGCAGTTCTTC. Translated: CASDNRDNYNEQFF. The full variable domain, in which reference TRBV7-9 and TRBJ2-1 provide the parts outside the CDR3, is DTGVSQNPRHKITKRGQNVTFRCDPISEHNRLYWYRQTLGQGPEFLTYFQNEAQLEKSRLLSDRFSAERPKGSFSTLEIQRTEQGDSAMYLCASDNRDNYNEQFFGPGTRLTVL.

This clone is a singleton in its sample. This chain links TRBV6-4 with TRBJ2-1, with 8 bases aligning to TRBD2. The CDR3 length is 15 residues. The trim removed 0 bases at V and 8 bases at J, leaving 6 bases unmatched. Looked up from germline, CDR1 is MRHNA and CDR2 is SNTAGT. DNA of the CDR3: TGTGCCAGCAGTGACTCGACGGGAGGGCATGATGAGCAGTTCTTC. It encodes CASSDSTGGHDEQFF.

This clone was counted a few times. V usage is TRBV11-2 and J usage is TRBJ1-1; no clear D gene. The CDR3 length is 13 residues. The V end was cut by 1 base, the J end by 1 base, with 4 bases between. Germline V CDR1 and CDR2: SGHAT, FQNNGV. Here the CDR3 reads CASSLGRNTEAFF. The CDR3 nucleotides are TGTGCCAGCAGCTTAGGAAGGAACACTGAAGCTTTCTTT. The full variable domain, with the rest looked up from reference TRBV11-2 and TRBJ1-1, is EAGVAQSPRYKIIEKRQSVAFWCNPISGHATLYWYQQILGQGPKLLIQFQNNGVVDDSQLPKDRFSAERLKGVDSTLKIQPAKLEDSAVYLCASSLGRNTEAFFGQGTRLTVV.

This chain joins TRBV12-5 and TRBJ2-1; D remains ambiguous. Germline CDR1 is LGHNT and CDR2 is FRNRAP. V lost 9 bases and J lost 8, with 11 bases in between. The CDR3 spans 11 residues. The CDR3 loop reads CARLGSDEQFF. The CDR3 bases are TGTGCTAGGTTGGGGTCCGATGAGCAGTTCTTC.

The CDR3 region has the DNA TGTGCCACCAGACAGGTCCACTATGGCTACACCTTC. It translates to CATRQVHYGYTF. The chain has TRBV2 and TRBJ1-2, with TRBD1 as a possible D gene (6 bases). V was pared by 10 bases and J by 3 bases, with 12 bases between. The CDR3 totals 12 residues. CDR1 is SNHLY, CDR2 FYNNEI, per germline.

The chain couples TRBV19 to TRBJ1-1, with a possible D match to TRBD1 (5 bases). Germline V CDR1 and CDR2: LNHDA, SQIVND (reference sequence). This CDR3 is 14 amino acids long. Trimming cost V 7 bases and J 3 bases, with 15 bases left between them. The CDR3 nucleotides read TGTGCCAGTATGGGAAGGGGCGCGTACACTGAAGCTTTCTTT. Translation gives CASMGRGAYTEAFF.

The chain uses TRBV4-1 and TRBJ1-5; 8 nucleotides agree with TRBD1. J gave up 2 bases and V 4 bases, and 13 bases lay outside the gene matches. Germline CDR1 reads MGHRA; CDR2 reads YSYEKL. This CDR3 comprises 18 residues. CDR3 sequence (DNA): TGCGCCAGCAGCCCATTCCAGAGACAGGGGATCGGCAATCAGCCCCAGCATTTT. Translated: CASSPFQRQGIGNQPQHF.

In this sample, this clone turned up once. The chain combines TRBV7-9 with TRBJ1-3, with TRBD1 matching over 7 bases. The V gene end was trimmed by 5 bases and the J gene end by 0 bases; junction bases not matched to a gene: 7. The CDR3 runs to 16 residues. Germline-derived CDR1 and CDR2 are SEHNR and FQNEAQ (reference sequence). CDR3: CASSPQGPGSGNTIYF. The CDR3 DNA follows: TGTGCCAGCAGCCCACAGGGGCCCGGCTCTGGAAACACCATATATTTT.

This sequence joins TRBV18 and TRBJ1-5, with D unclear. This CDR3 has 14 residues. Germline CDR1 reads KGHSH; CDR2 reads LQKENI. Trimming left V 1 base short and J 9 bases short, with 13 bases between. The CDR3 bases are TGTGCCAGCTCACCACGACCTAAGGACGGGCCCCAGCATTTT. It encodes CASSPRPKDGPQHF.

V and J are TRBV12-5 and TRBJ2-3, with D tentatively TRBD1 (5 bases). The CDR3 covers 13 residues. With 0 bases removed from V and 7 bases from J, the gap between germline ends came to 8 bases. CDR1 is LGHNT and CDR2 is FRNRAP in the germline V gene. CDR3 in DNA: TGTGCTAGTGGTTTGGTACAGGCTCATACGCAGTATTTT. Translated, it gives CASGLVQAHTQYF. Full variable domain (remainder filled in from reference TRBV12-5 and TRBJ2-3): DARVTQTPRHKVTEMGQEVTMRCQPILGHNTVFWYRQTMMQGLELLAYFRNRAPLDDSGMPKDRFSAEMPDATLATLKIQPSEPRDSAVYFCASGLVQAHTQYFGPGTRLTVL.

The chain recombines TRBV11-1 with TRBJ2-1, with 9 bases aligning to TRBD2. CDR3 length: 14 amino acids. With V trimmed by 8 bases and J by 9 bases, 11 bases remained unmatched. CDR1 is SGHAT and CDR2 is FQDESV in the germline V gene (reference sequence). The CDR3: CASSGGLAGGEQFF. CDR3 DNA sequence: TGTGCCAGCTCTGGGGGACTAGCCGGCGGTGAGCAGTTCTTC.

CDR3 residues: CASSLVNPGTYEQYF. CDR3 DNA: TGTGCCAGCAGCTTAGTAAATCCAGGAACCTACGAGCAGTACTTC. The chain recombines TRBV7-2 with TRBJ2-7, with no clear D. Trimming shortened V by 1 base and J by 2 bases, and 12 bases separated the two germline ends. The CDR3 is 15 amino acids. Germline assignment: CDR1 SGHTA and CDR2 FQGNSA.

The chain is built from TRBV7-9 and TRBJ1-1; D not resolved. CDR1 is SEHNR and CDR2 is FQNEAQ in the germline V gene (reference sequence). With 1 base removed from V and 2 bases from J, the gap between germline ends came to 8 bases. CDR3 size: 14 residues. In nucleotides, the CDR3 is TGTGCCAGCAGCTTAGGGGGTGTAAACACTGAAGCTTTCTTT. Residues: CASSLGGVNTEAFF. Looking up the rest from reference TRBV7-9 and TRBJ1-1 gives the full variable domain: DTGVSQNPRHKITKRGQNVTFRCDPISEHNRLYWYRQTLGQGPEFLTYFQNEAQLEKSRLLSDRFSAERPKGSFSTLEIQRTEQGDSAMYLCASSLGGVNTEAFFGQGTRLTVV.

This chain uses TRBV5-5 with TRBJ1-1; D remains ambiguous. The germline CDR1 and CDR2 sequences are SGHKS and YYEKEE (reference sequence). The CDR3 is made up of 14 amino acids. V was clipped by 4 bases and J by 3 bases, with 13 bases between them. CDR3 sequence: CASSQFSRDTEAFF. DNA for the CDR3: TGTGCCAGCAGCCAATTTTCTAGAGACACTGAAGCTTTCTTT.

The chain employs TRBV28 and TRBJ1-1, with D tentatively TRBD1 (5 bases). The CDR3 totals 15 residues. V lost 10 bases and J 1 base, leaving 19 bases between the germline ends. Germline CDR1 MDHEN, CDR2 SYDVKM. This CDR3 is CATLTPGPRNTEAFF. CDR3 DNA sequence: TGTGCCACTCTAACCCCGGGACCGAGGAACACTGAAGCTTTCTTT.

The chain recombines TRBV7-2 with TRBJ1-3, with unresolved D. This CDR3 has 12 amino acids. Germline CDR1 reads SGHTA; CDR2 reads FQGNSA. V lost 1 base and J lost 6, with 4 bases in between. The CDR3 protein is CASSLVANTIYF. The CDR3, as DNA: TGTGCCAGCAGCTTAGTAGCAAACACCATATATTTT.

This clone was detected only once. This chain links TRBV7-9 with TRBJ2-1, with 10 bases identical to TRBD1. V shed 4 bases and J 4 bases; nucleotides not matched to a gene: 7. Germline V gene data show CDR1 as SEHNR and CDR2 as FQNEAQ (reference sequence). The CDR3 contains 16 residues. The CDR3 coding sequence is TGTGCCAGCAGCTCCGGACAGGGGGGCCTGTACAATGAGCAGTTCTTC. This encodes CASSSGQGGLYNEQFF. The full variable domain, rest sourced from reference TRBV7-9 and TRBJ2-1, is DTGVSQNPRHKITKRGQNVTFRCDPISEHNRLYWYRQTLGQGPEFLTYFQNEAQLEKSRLLSDRFSAERPKGSFSTLEIQRTEQGDSAMYLCASSSGQGGLYNEQFFGPGTRLTVL.

This sequence joins TRBV7-9 and TRBJ2-3; D is ambiguous. V was shortened by 2 bases and J by 8 bases, with 8 bases between the two germline ends. The CDR3 loop spans 12 amino acids. Germline CDR1 SEHNR, CDR2 FQNEAQ (reference sequence). As DNA, the CDR3 is TGTGCCAGCAGCTTATTTCTCACTACGCAGTATTTT. It yields the protein CASSLFLTTQYF.

The chain has TRBV30 and TRBJ2-7, with 12 bases aligning to TRBD1. V lost 1 base, J lost 5 bases, and 3 bases stayed unmatched. The length of the CDR3 is 14 residues. The germline gives CDR1 GTSNPN, CDR2 SVGIG (reference sequence). CDR3 residues: CAWSAGTGGDEQYF. The CDR3 DNA follows: TGTGCCTGGAGTGCGGGGACAGGGGGCGACGAGCAGTACTTC.

The chain joins TRBV7-9 to TRBJ2-2; no reliable D call. The CDR3 contains 12 residues. V was cut by 4 bases and J by 3 bases, with 3 bases left in between. Germline CDR1 reads SEHNR; CDR2 reads FQNEAQ (reference sequence). CDR3 sequence: CASSYDTGELFF. In DNA, the CDR3 is TGTGCCAGCAGCTACGACACCGGGGAGCTGTTTTTT. The full variable domain, in which reference TRBV7-9 and TRBJ2-2 provide the parts outside the CDR3, is DTGVSQNPRHKITKRGQNVTFRCDPISEHNRLYWYRQTLGQGPEFLTYFQNEAQLEKSRLLSDRFSAERPKGSFSTLEIQRTEQGDSAMYLCASSYDTGELFFGEGSRLTVL.

The rearrangement uses TRBV6-5 and TRBJ1-4, with D possibly being TRBD1 (5 bases). The ends were cut back, 3 bases at V and 3 bases at J, with 14 bases in the middle. CDR3 length: 16 amino acids. Germline lookup yields CDR1 MNHEY and CDR2 SVGAGI. The CDR3 bases are TGTGCCAGCAGTTATGGGGGGGTACTTTCTAATGAAAAACTGTTTTTT. This translates into CASSYGGVLSNEKLFF.

The rearrangement joins TRBV12-2 to TRBJ2-1; whether TRBD2, the table's D call, matches the DNA was not checked. TRBV12-2 is termed a pseudogene. This CDR3 has 15 residues. CDR3 nucleotide sequence: TGTGCAAGTCGCTTAGCGGGAGACTATTATGATGAGCAGTTCTTC. Residues: CASRLAGDYYDEQFF.

This clone showed up just once. This chain connects TRBV7-9 to TRBJ1-1; D is possibly TRBD1 (5 bases). Germline V gives CDR1 SEHNR, CDR2 FQNEAQ (reference sequence). Trimming removed 5 bases from V and 4 bases from J, with 14 bases in between. The CDR3 extends over 14 amino acids. DNA of the CDR3: TGTGCCAGCAGCCCCGGTGGGGGTGTCACTGAAGCTTTCTTT. It translates to CASSPGGGVTEAFF.

The chain couples TRBV7-9 to TRBJ2-1; 8 bases align to TRBD2. J gave up 5 bases and V 8 bases, and 5 bases lay outside the gene matches. This CDR3 contains 13 residues. Germline V gene sequence: CDR1 SEHNR, CDR2 FQNEAQ (reference sequence). CDR3 in DNA: TGTGCCAGCGTACTAGCGGAAGACAATGAGCAGTTCTTC. It translates to CASVLAEDNEQFF.

This clone appeared a single time. The chain uses TRBV25-1 and TRBJ1-4; D is unclear. The germline V gene has CDR1 MGHDK and CDR2 SYGVNS. V was pared by 2 bases and J by 4 bases, with 8 bases between. The CDR3 has 14 residues. CDR3 in amino acids: CASSEGGLNEKLFF. The CDR3, as DNA: TGTGCCAGCAGTGAAGGCGGCCTTAATGAAAAACTGTTTTTT.

The chain joins TRBV4-2 to TRBJ2-3; D not certain. The CDR3 runs 15 residues. Trimming removed 2 bases at V and 6 bases at J, with 15 bases between. Germline CDR1 LGHNA, CDR2 YNFKEQ. For the CDR3, the DNA is TGTGCCAGCAGCCAATCCGGCTCTTTTGTGGATACGCAGTATTTT. This sequence encodes CASSQSGSFVDTQYF.

V and J are TRBV7-2 and TRBJ1-5; D ambiguous. The V end was cut by 5 bases, the J end by 2 bases, with 13 bases between. The CDR3 covers 15 residues. Germline-derived CDR1 and CDR2 are SGHTA and FQGNSA. DNA for the CDR3: TGTGCCAGCAGCCTAAATCTCGGTGGCAATCAGCCCCAGCATTTT. Its protein product is CASSLNLGGNQPQHF. Full variable domain (rest looked up from reference TRBV7-2 and TRBJ1-5): GAGVSQSPSNKVTEKGKDVELRCDPISGHTALYWYRQSLGQGLEFLIYFQGNSAPDKSGLPSDRFSAERTGGSVSTLTIQRTQQEDSAVYLCASSLNLGGNQPQHFGDGTRLSIL.

The genes are TRBV5-4 and TRBJ2-2; D might be TRBD1 (6 bases). This CDR3 is 14 amino acids long. Germline loops: CDR1 SGHNT, CDR2 YYREEE (reference sequence). The V gene lost 4 bases and the J gene lost 3 bases, with 10 bases spanning the gap. In DNA form, the CDR3 reads TGTGCCAGCAGCACCACAGGGTACACCGGGGAGCTGTTTTTT. Translating it yields CASSTTGYTGELFF.